This TCR beta chain was captured by sequencing in a study of T cell changes during pregnancy in multiple sclerosis. This clone was recorded only once. CDR1 GTSNPN and CDR2 SVGIG come from the germline V gene (reference sequence). The CDR3 is 15 amino acids. V was shortened by 0 bases and J by 8 bases, with 16 bases between the two germline ends. Sequenced by immunoSEQ multiplex PCR; TCRdb stores in-frame clones only, minus some. The sample lists approximately 24,000 clones; 90% were seen once. The receptor's source is a female donor in good health, enrolled as a control in a pregnancy study. The starting material was CD8+ T cells from peripheral blood mononuclear cells, obtained in the third trimester of pregnancy. The gene calls are TRBV30 and TRBJ2-2, with a possible D match to TRBD2 (6 bases). CDR3 bases: TGTGCCTGGAGTGTACTAGGAGGGGAGGCGGGGGAGCTGTTTTTT. Translated: CAWSVLGGEAGELFF.